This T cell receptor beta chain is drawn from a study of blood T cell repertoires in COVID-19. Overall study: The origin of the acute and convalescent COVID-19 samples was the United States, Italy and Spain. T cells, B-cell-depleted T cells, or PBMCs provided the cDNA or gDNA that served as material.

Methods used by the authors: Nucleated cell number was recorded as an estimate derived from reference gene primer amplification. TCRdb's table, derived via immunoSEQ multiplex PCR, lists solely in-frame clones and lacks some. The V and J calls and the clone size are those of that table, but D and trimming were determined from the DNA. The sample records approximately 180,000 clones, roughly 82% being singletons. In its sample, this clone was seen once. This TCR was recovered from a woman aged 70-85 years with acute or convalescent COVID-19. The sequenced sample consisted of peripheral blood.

For the CDR3, the DNA is TGTGCCAGCACTAGGGTGAGGGCCATACTCTCCTACAATGAGCAGTTCTTC. Translated: CASTRVRAILSYNEQFF. The V and J genes are TRBV7-8 and TRBJ2-1, with D maybe TRBD2 (5 bases). CDR3 size: 17 residues. Germline CDR1 and CDR2: SGHVS and FQNEAQ. Between the trimmed V and J ends, which lost 7 bases and 0 bases, there was a span of 19 bases.